The 11 T cell receptor beta chains presented below share a single source sample, sequenced in a study of blood T cell repertoires in COVID-19. The assay was immunoSEQ multiplex PCR, and TCRdb's table has in-frame clones only and misses some. The sample includes fewer than 300,000 clones, approximately 86% seen only once; the top ten take 0.85% to 0.9%. The sequencing input was peripheral blood. These receptors all come from a human donor with COVID-19, enrolled during active disease. The donor label of this sample is uncertain.

V gene TRBV5-1 combines with J gene TRBJ2-2; TRBD2 matches 13 bases. Germline V gives CDR1 SGHRS, CDR2 YFSETQ. The CDR3 extends over 17 amino acids. Losses at the gene ends were 3 bases for V and 0 bases for J; bases not matched to a gene: 2. The CDR3 sequence: CASSWTSGGPNTGELFF. CDR3 bases: TGCGCCAGCAGCTGGACTAGCGGGGGTCCGAACACCGGGGAGCTGTTTTTT. Supplemented by reference TRBV5-1 and TRBJ2-2, the full variable domain reads KAGVTQTPRYLIKTRGQQVTLSCSPISGHRSVSWYQQTPGQGLQFLFEYFSETQRNKGNFPGRFSGRQFSNSRSEMNVSTLELGDSALYLCASSWTSGGPNTGELFFGEGSRLTVL.

The rearrangement uses TRBV5-1 and TRBJ1-5; 7 positions agree with TRBD1. Trimming at V came to 3 bases and at J to 7 bases, leaving 4 bases not matched to a gene. The CDR3 runs to 13 residues. The germline gives CDR1 SGHRS, CDR2 YFSETQ. The CDR3 DNA reads TGCGCCAGCAGCTCTACAGGGGAGCAGCCCCAGCATTTT. This encodes CASSSTGEQPQHF.

The chain couples TRBV19 to TRBJ1-1; no reliable D call. This CDR3 region has 14 residues. Trimming cost V 3 bases and J 0 bases, with 8 bases left between them. Germline CDR1 and CDR2: LNHDA and SQIVND (reference sequence). The CDR3 coding sequence is TGTGCCAGTAGTATGAGGGAGGTGAACACTGAAGCTTTCTTT. The encoded protein is CASSMREVNTEAFF. The full variable domain, with the rest looked up from reference TRBV19 and TRBJ1-1, is DGGITQSPKYLFRKEGQNVTLSCEQNLNHDAMYWYRQDPGQGLRLIYYSQIVNDFQKGDIAEGYSVSREKKESFPLTVTSAQKNPTAFYLCASSMREVNTEAFFGQGTRLTVV.

V and J are TRBV4-1 and TRBJ1-2; 10 bases line up with TRBD1. Looked up from germline, CDR1 is MGHRA and CDR2 is YSYEKL. This CDR3 comprises 17 residues. V dropped 0 bases and J dropped 7; count of bases not matched to a gene: 11. This chain's CDR3 is CASSQEAPTGGRSGYTF. The CDR3 coding sequence is TGCGCCAGCAGCCAAGAGGCCCCGACAGGGGGCAGGTCTGGCTACACCTTC.

This sequence joins TRBV4-3 and TRBJ2-2, with TRBD2 matching 11 bases. CDR1 LGHNA and CDR2 YSLEER come from the germline V gene. The CDR3 sequence is 15 residues long. The junction had 4 bases not matched to a gene; V was cut back by 4 bases and J by 6 bases. Here the CDR3 DNA reads TGCGCCAGCAGCCTTCTAGCGGGAGGCGCCGGGGAGCTGTTTTTT. It is translated as CASSLLAGGAGELFF.

The V gene is TRBV7-9, the J gene TRBJ2-7; D may be TRBD2 (5 bases). The V end was cut by 4 bases, the J end by 2 bases, with 12 bases between. The length of the CDR3 is 14 residues. Germline CDR1 is SEHNR and CDR2 is FQNEAQ (reference sequence). The CDR3 region has the DNA TGTGCCAGCAGCTCAGGAGGTTTTACCTACGAGCAGTACTTC. This sequence encodes CASSSGGFTYEQYF.

The CDR3 reads CANLGLAVYNEQFF. The CDR3 bases are TGTGCCAACCTGGGACTAGCGGTCTACAATGAGCAGTTCTTC. J is TRBJ2-1 and V is TRBV24-1, with 11 bases that match TRBD2. The CDR3 consists of 14 residues. Germline V gene lookup returns CDR1 KGHDR and CDR2 SFDVKD. Trimming cost V 11 bases and J 3 bases; bases outside gene matches: 5.

The rearrangement uses TRBV7-2 and TRBJ2-7, with TRBD2 as a possible D gene (5 bases). Germline loops: CDR1 SGHTA, CDR2 FQGNSA. This CDR3 has 14 amino acids. V dropped 2 bases and J dropped 4 bases, with 12 bases sitting between them. CDR3 amino acids: CASSLRGRIYEQYF. CDR3 sequence (DNA): TGTGCCAGCAGCTTACGAGGGAGAATTTACGAGCAGTACTTC.

This chain uses TRBV11-2 with TRBJ2-7, with D uncertain. V was clipped by 4 bases and J by 7 bases, with 14 bases between them. The CDR3 covers 13 residues. Per the germline V gene, CDR1 is SGHAT and CDR2 is FQNNGV. CDR3 sequence (DNA): TGTGCCAGCAGCTCAAACAGCCTTGGAGAGCAGTACTTC. Protein product: CASSSNSLGEQYF.

The rearrangement links TRBV7-8 to TRBJ2-7; 7 nucleotides line up with TRBD2. The CDR3 is 16 amino acids. Trimming removed 2 bases from V and 7 bases from J; junction bases left unmatched: 14. Germline assignment: CDR1 SGHVS and CDR2 FQNEAQ. The CDR3 coding sequence is TGTGCCAGCAGCTTAAGCGGGGCGGCCGGGGTCAGGGAGCAGTACTTC. Amino acids: CASSLSGAAGVREQYF.

The rearrangement links TRBV28 to TRBJ1-2; 9 nucleotides align to TRBD1. Losses at the gene ends were 3 bases for V and 2 bases for J; bases not matched to a gene: 1. The CDR3 is 14 residues long. Germline lookup yields CDR1 MDHEN and CDR2 SYDVKM. CDR3 amino acids: CASSLTGGNYGYTF. DNA for the CDR3: TGTGCCAGCAGTTTGACAGGGGGGAACTATGGCTACACCTTC.